This T cell receptor beta chain derives from a study of neoadjuvant anti-PD-1 for oral cavity cancer. Study-level background: Around day 43, patients without progression received a fourth nivolumab dose before surgery.

This clone was observed a single time. Cohort: HPV-negative, locally advanced oral cavity squamous cell carcinoma patients. Tumor libraries mostly used roughly 5 ug genomic DNA, two replicates each. The data were produced by immunoSEQ multiplex PCR, yet TCRdb's version contains in-frame clones alone and is incomplete. Of 5,000 or so clones listed, 55% to 70% are singletons. This clonotype originated in a person aged 40 to 85 with oral cavity squamous cell carcinoma. The source material was tumor tissue, sampled before nivolumab (anti-PD-1) treatment.

CDR3 nucleotide sequence: TGTGCCAGCAGTTACTCGAGAGTAGGAGGGGCGGCTGGCTACACCTTC. This codes for CASSYSRVGGAAGYTF. The genes are TRBV6-6 and TRBJ1-2; a possible D gene is TRBD1 (5 bases). Trimming pared 0 bases from V and 7 bases from J, leaving 18 bases between. Germline CDR1 reads MNHNY; CDR2 reads SVGAGI (reference sequence). The CDR3 contains 16 residues.